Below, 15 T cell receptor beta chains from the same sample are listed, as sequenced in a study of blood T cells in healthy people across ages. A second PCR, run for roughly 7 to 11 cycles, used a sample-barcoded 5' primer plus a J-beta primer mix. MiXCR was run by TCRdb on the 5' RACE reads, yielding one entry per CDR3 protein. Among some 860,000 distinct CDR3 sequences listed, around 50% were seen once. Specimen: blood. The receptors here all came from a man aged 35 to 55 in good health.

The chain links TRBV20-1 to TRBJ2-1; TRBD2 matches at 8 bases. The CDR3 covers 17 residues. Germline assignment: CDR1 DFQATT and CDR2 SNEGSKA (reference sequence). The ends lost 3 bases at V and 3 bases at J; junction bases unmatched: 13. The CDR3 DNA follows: TGCAGTGCTAGCGGAGGACAAGACGGGACTAGCTACAATGAGCAGTTCTTC. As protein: CSASGGQDGTSYNEQFF.

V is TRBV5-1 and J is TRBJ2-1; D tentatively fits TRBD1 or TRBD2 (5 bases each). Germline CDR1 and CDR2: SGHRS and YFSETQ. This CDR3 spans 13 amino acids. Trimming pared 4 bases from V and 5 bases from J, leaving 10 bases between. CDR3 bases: TGCGCCAGCAGCGGGGACGTAGACAATGAGCAGTTCTTC. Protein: CASSGDVDNEQFF.

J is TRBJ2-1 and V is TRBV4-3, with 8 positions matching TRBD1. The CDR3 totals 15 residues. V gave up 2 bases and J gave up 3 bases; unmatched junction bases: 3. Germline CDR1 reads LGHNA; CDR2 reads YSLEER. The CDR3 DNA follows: TGCGCCAGCAGCCAAACGACAGGGGTCTACAATGAGCAGTTCTTC. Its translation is CASSQTTGVYNEQFF.

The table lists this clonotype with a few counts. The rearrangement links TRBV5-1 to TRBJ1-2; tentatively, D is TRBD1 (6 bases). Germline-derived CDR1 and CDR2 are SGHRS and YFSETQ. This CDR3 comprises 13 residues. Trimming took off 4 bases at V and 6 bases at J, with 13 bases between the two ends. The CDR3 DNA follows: TGCGCCAGCAGCGTGAACAGGGATCATGGCTACACCTTC. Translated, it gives CASSVNRDHGYTF.

The CDR3 DNA sequence: TGCAGGGCGACAGGGGAAATCCCTAACTATGGCTACACCTTC. Translation gives CRATGEIPNYGYTF. This chain links TRBV29-1 with TRBJ1-2, with TRBD1 identical over 8 bases. The CDR3 consists of 14 residues. Germline values: CDR1 SQVTM, CDR2 ANQGSEA. The full variable domain, with the rest looked up from reference TRBV29-1 and TRBJ1-2, is SAVISQKPSRDICQRGTSLTIQCQVDSQVTMMFWYRQQPGQSLTLIATANQGSEATYESGFVIDKFPISRPNLTFSTLTVSNMSPEDSSIYLCRATGEIPNYGYTFGSGTRLTVV.

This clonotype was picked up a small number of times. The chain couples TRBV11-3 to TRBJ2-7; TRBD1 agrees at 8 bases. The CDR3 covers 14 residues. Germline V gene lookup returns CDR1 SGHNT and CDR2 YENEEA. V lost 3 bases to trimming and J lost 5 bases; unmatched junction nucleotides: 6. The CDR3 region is CASSLRDRSHEQYF. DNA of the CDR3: TGTGCCAGCAGCTTGAGGGACAGGTCCCACGAGCAGTACTTC.

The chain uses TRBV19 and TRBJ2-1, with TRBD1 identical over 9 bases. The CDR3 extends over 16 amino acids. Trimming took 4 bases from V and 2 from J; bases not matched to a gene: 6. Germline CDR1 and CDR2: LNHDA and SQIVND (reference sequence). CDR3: CASSTYRQGAYNEQFF. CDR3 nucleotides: TGTGCCAGTAGTACCTACCGACAGGGGGCCTACAATGAGCAGTTCTTC.

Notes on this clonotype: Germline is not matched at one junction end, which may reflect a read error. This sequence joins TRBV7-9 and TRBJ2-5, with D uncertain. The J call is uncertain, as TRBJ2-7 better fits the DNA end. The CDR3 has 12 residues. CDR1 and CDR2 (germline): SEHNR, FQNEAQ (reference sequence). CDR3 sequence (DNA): TGTGCCGGCAGCTTAAACCGTTACGAGCAGTACTTC. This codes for CAGSLNRYEQYF.

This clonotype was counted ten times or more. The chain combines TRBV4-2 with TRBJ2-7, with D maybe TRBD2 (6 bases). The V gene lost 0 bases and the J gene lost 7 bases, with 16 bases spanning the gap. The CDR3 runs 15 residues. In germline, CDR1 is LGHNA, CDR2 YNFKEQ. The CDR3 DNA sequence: TGTGCCAGCAGCCAAGATTTAAACGGGGGAGAGGAGCAGTACTTC. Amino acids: CASSQDLNGGEEQYF.

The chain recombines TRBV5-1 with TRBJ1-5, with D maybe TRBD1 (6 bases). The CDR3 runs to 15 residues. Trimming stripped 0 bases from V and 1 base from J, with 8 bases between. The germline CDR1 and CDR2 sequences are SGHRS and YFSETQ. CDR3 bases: TGCGCCAGCAGCTTGGACAGGGAAAGCAATCAGCCCCAGCATTTT. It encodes CASSLDRESNQPQHF.

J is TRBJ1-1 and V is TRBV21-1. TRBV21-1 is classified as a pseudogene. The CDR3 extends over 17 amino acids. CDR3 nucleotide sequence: TGTGCCAGCAGCAAACTAACGGGACCGCATGTGAACACTGAAGCTTTCTTT. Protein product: CASSKLTGPHVNTEAFF.

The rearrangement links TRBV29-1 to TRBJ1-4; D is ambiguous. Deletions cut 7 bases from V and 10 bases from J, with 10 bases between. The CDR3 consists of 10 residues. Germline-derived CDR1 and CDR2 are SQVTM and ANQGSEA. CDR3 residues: CSARWGKLFF. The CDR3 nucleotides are TGCAGCGCCCGGTGGGGAAAACTGTTTTTT.

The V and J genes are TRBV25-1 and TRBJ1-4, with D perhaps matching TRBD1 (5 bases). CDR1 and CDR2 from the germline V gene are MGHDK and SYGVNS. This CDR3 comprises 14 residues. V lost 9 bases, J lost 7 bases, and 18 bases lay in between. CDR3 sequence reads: CARLLQGLGEKLFF. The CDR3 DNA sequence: TGTGCCAGACTTCTCCAGGGATTAGGTGAAAAACTGTTTTTT.

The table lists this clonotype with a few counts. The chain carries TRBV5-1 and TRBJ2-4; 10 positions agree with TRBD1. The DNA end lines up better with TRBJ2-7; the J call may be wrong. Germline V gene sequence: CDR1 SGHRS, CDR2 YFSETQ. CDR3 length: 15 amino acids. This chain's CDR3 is CASSADRGLYYEQYF. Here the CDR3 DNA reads TGCGCCAGCAGCGCCGACAGGGGGCTATACTACGAGCAGTACTTC.

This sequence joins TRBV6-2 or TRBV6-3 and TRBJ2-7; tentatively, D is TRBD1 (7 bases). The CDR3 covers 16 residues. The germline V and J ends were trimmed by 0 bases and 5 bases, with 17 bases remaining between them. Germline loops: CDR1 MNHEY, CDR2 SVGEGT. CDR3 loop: CASSYSSGRGVDEQYF. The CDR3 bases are TGTGCCAGCAGTTACTCTAGCGGCAGGGGGGTCGACGAGCAGTACTTC.